This TCR beta chain was retrieved from a study of blood T cell repertoires in COVID-19. About the research overall: Samples taken during acute and convalescent COVID-19 were collected in the United States, Italy and Spain. PBMCs, B-cell-depleted T cells, or T cells provided the cDNA or gDNA that made up the material.

The table came from immunoSEQ multiplex PCR; TCRdb's copy has only in-frame clones and leaves some out. The table has around 320,000 clones, 85% seen once. Deletions cut 7 bases from V and 2 bases from J, with 22 bases between. The V gene's germline CDR1 is ENHRY and CDR2 SYGVKD. The length of the CDR3 is 17 residues. The sequencing input was peripheral blood. The sequence came from a human donor in a cohort sampled during active COVID-19. The chain uses TRBV10-3 and TRBJ2-3; tentatively, D is TRBD2 (6 bases). Here the CDR3 reads CAITGGRPNLVTDTQYF. The CDR3 DNA sequence: TGTGCCATCACCGGAGGGCGACCCAACTTAGTCACAGATACGCAGTATTTT.